This TCR beta chain was sequenced for a study of T cell responses to AZD1222 COVID-19 vaccine. Looking at the study overall: Second-dose recipients at about 4 or about 12 weeks were treated as one pooled group.

The ends were cut back, 5 bases at V and 4 bases at J, with 8 bases in the middle. The CDR3 runs 12 residues. Study findings and constraints: White British ancestry dominated among donors, who included more females, and clonal diversity was possibly underestimated. CD4 TCRs covered the whole spike, strongest at regions 160-218 and 743-854. At study baseline, merely five or six AZD1222 recipients were seropositive.

Remarks on this clone: Antigen: not known.

TCRdb's copy holds only in-frame clones and misses some; the assay was immunoSEQ multiplex PCR. The sample holds roughly 120,000 clones, more than 75% seen once. The receptor was isolated from an adult in good health. This chain links TRBV12-3 or TRBV12-4 with TRBJ1-2; tentatively, D is TRBD1 (5 bases). The input for sequencing was peripheral blood, taken on day 0 of AZD1222 vaccination. CDR3 nucleotides: TGTGCCAGCAGTCCCGGGGCCTATGGCTACACCTTC. This translates into CASSPGAYGYTF.